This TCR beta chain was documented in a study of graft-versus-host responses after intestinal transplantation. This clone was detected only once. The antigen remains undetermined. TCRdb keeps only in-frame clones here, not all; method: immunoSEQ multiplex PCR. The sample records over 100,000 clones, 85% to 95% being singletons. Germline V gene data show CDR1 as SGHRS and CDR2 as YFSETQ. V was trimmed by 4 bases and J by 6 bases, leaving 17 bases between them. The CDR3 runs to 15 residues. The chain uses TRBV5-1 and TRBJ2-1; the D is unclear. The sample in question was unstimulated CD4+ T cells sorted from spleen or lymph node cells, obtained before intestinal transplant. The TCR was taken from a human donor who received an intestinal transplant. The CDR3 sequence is CASSPYHTDSNEQFF. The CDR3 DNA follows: TGCGCCAGCAGCCCCTACCATACTGATTCCAATGAGCAGTTCTTC.